These T cell receptor beta chains were read from a single sample in a study of early T cells in non-severe SARS-CoV-2 infection. In TCRdb, the 5' RACE reads were re-called with MiXCR into one record per CDR3 protein. The sample lists 75,000 to 80,000 distinct CDR3 sequences; 11% were seen once. The specimen was whole blood, collected at baseline. The receptors here all came from an adult who was a healthcare worker with PCR-confirmed SARS-CoV-2 infection or an uninfected control (not recorded which). The CDR3 runs from the conserved cysteine through the conserved F or W. A D gene is named only where the DNA matches it firmly. Size is stated for part of the rows, as once, few or many counts, or as a class when the clone is expanded.

>TRBV6-1|.|TRBJ2-7|.
TGTGCCAGCAGTGCGAATTTTGGAGGGCTCGAGCAGTACTTC
CASSANFGGLEQYF
>TRBV11-2|.|TRBJ2-5|few
TGTGCCAGCAGCTTATTATCGTTGGGGGAGACCCAGTACTTC
CASSLLSLGETQYF
>TRBV29-1|TRBD1|TRBJ1-2|many
TGCAGCGTCTTCGGGGGAGGACAGGCCTATGGCTACACCTTC
CSVFGGGQAYGYTF
>TRBV9|.|TRBJ1-3|.
TGTGCCAGCAGCGTAGATAGCGGAAACACCATATATTTT
CASSVDSGNTIYF
>TRBV29-1|.|TRBJ2-3|many
TGCAGCGTAGCTCCCTGGAGCACAGATACGCAGTATTTT
CSVAPWSTDTQYF
>TRBV3-1|.|TRBJ2-7|.
TGTGCCAGCAGCCAAGAGGGAGGTTCCTCCTACGAGCAGTACTTC
CASSQEGGSSYEQYF
>TRBV15|.|TRBJ2-6|many
TGTGCCACCAGCAGAGGGCTTACTGGGGCCAACGTCCTGACTTTC
CATSRGLTGANVLTF
>TRBV11-2|.|TRBJ2-7|many
TGTGCCAGCAGCTCCCTGACACGATCCTACGAGCAGTACTTC
CASSSLTRSYEQYF
>TRBV9|TRBD1|TRBJ1-6|many
TGTGCCAGCAGCGGACGACAGGGGTTGCCAAATTCACCCCTCCACTTT
CASSGRQGLPNSPLHF
>TRBV6-2/TRBV6-3|.|TRBJ2-7|.
TGTGCCAGCAAACTTGGGAGTATCACCTACGAGCAGTACTTC
CASKLGSITYEQYF
>TRBV9|TRBD2|TRBJ2-3|few
TGTGCCAGCCAGCGGGGGGTCACCATCACAGATACGCAGTATTTT
CASQRGVTITDTQYF
>TRBV7-6|.|TRBJ2-6|many
TGTGCCAGCAGCTTATTAGCGGTGGGTTCTGGGGCCAACGTCCTGACTTTC
CASSLLAVGSGANVLTF
>TRBV20-1|TRBD1|TRBJ2-3|few
TGCAGTGCTACCGGACAGGCTTATACGCAGTATTTT
CSATGQAYTQYF
>TRBV29-1|.|TRBJ1-2|.
TGCAGCGTGGGCGAGGACCGCTACACCTTC
CSVGEDRYTF
>TRBV20-1|.|TRBJ1-2|many
TGCAGTGCTAGAATTAATAACTATGGCTACACCTTC
CSARINNYGYTF
>TRBV6-1|TRBD1|TRBJ2-1|.
TGTGCCAGCAGGGAAAACAGGGGGCAGGGACGTACTGAGCAGTTCTTC
CASRENRGQGRTEQFF
>TRBV6-5|.|TRBJ1-5|.
TGTGCCAGCAGTTACGGGCGCAATCAGCCCCAGCATTTT
CASSYGRNQPQHF
>TRBV6-1|TRBD2|TRBJ2-1|few
TGTGCCAGCCTCGGCGGGGGATTGGACTCTTCCTACAATGAGCAGTTCTTC
CASLGGGLDSSYNEQFF
>TRBV3-1|.|TRBJ2-1|many
TGTGCCAGCAGCCAAGAGTCGTGGACGCGAGAGCAGTTCTTC
CASSQESWTREQFF
>TRBV5-1|.|TRBJ2-1|many
TGCGCCAGCAGCTTGGAGGGACGCTCCTACAATGAGCAGTTCTTC
CASSLEGRSYNEQFF
>TRBV29-1|.|TRBJ1-2|many
TGCAGCGTTGCCGCAGGTTCAGACTATGGCTACACCTTC
CSVAAGSDYGYTF
>TRBV6-5|TRBD1|TRBJ2-2|few
TGTGCCAGCAGACAGGGGTACACCGGGGAGCTGTTTTTT
CASRQGYTGELFF
>TRBV7-9|TRBD1|TRBJ1-1|few
TGTGCCAGCAGCCGACAGGGGGCGGACGCTGAAGCTTTCTTT
CASSRQGADAEAFF
>TRBV29-1|.|TRBJ1-1|few
TGCAGCGCAGGGGCCGGCGGCACTGAAGCTTTCTTT
CSAGAGGTEAFF
>TRBV7-9|TRBD1|TRBJ2-7|few
TGTGCCAGCAGCCCTACCGGGACAGGGTCAAAGCAGTACTTC
CASSPTGTGSKQYF
>TRBV29-1|.|TRBJ2-5|many
TGCAGCGTTGAAGGAGAGACCCAGTACTTC
CSVEGETQYF
>TRBV7-8|.|TRBJ2-6|.
TGTGCCAGCAGCTTAGTTGGGGCCTCTGGGGCCAACGTCCTGACTTTC
CASSLVGASGANVLTF
>TRBV10-2|TRBD2|TRBJ2-1|few
TGCGCCAGCAGGACTAGCGGGGACTACAATGAGCAGTTCTTC
CASRTSGDYNEQFF
>TRBV7-8|.|TRBJ2-5|few
TGTGCCAGCAGCTTAGGAGAGGGATGGGCACAAGAGACCCAGTACTTC
CASSLGEGWAQETQYF
>TRBV5-4|TRBD2|TRBJ2-3|.
TGTGCCAGCAGCCTAGCGGGGCTGGGGGCAGATACGCAGTATTTT
CASSLAGLGADTQYF
>TRBV6-2/TRBV6-3|TRBD2|TRBJ2-1|many
TGTGCCAGCAGTTTACTAGCGGGGGGGCGTGGTGAGCAGTTCTTC
CASSLLAGGRGEQFF
>TRBV12-3/TRBV12-4|TRBD1|TRBJ1-1|few
TGTGCCAGCGGCAGGGGGCTGGTCACTGAAGCTTTCTTT
CASGRGLVTEAFF
>TRBV21-1|.|TRBJ2-5|.
TGTGCCAGAAGGGACATAGCGCAAGAGACCCAGTACTTC
CARRDIAQETQYF
>TRBV15|.|TRBJ1-3|.
TGTGCCACCAGCAGAGATACCATGGGCTCTGGAAACACCATATATTTT
CATSRDTMGSGNTIYF
>TRBV7-2|.|TRBJ1-1|many
TGTGCCAGCAGCTTAGCGTACGCAGGCGCGTGGGCTTTCTTT
CASSLAYAGAWAFF
>TRBV18|TRBD2|TRBJ2-1|.
TGTGCCAGCTCACCGATCAAGCGGGGGGGAGGTGCCAACGAGCAGTTCTTC
CASSPIKRGGGANEQFF
>TRBV6-5|.|TRBJ2-1|few
TGTGCCAGCAGTTACAGGGGAGGGGGTTACAATGAGCAGTTCTTC
CASSYRGGGYNEQFF
>TRBV19|.|TRBJ2-5|many
TGTGCCAGTAGTATGATTCTCGAGCGGTTAAGGAGCCAAGAGACCCAGTACTTC
CASSMILERLRSQETQYF
>TRBV28|TRBD2|TRBJ2-7|few
TGTGCCAGCAGTCCCGTCACGGGGACTAGCGGGGGGGCCTTCTACGAGCAGTACTTC
CASSPVTGTSGGAFYEQYF
>TRBV6-5|.|TRBJ2-3|.
TGTGCCAGCTCTTCTAGACCCACAGATACGCAGTATTTT
CASSSRPTDTQYF
>TRBV5-4|.|TRBJ2-6|many
TGTGCCAGCAGCTTGGACCGTTCCTCTGGGGCCAACGTCCTGACTTTC
CASSLDRSSGANVLTF
>TRBV5-1|.|TRBJ2-2|once
TGCGCCAGCACCCCTCCGGGCGCGGTCACCGGGGAGCTGTTTTTT
CASTPPGAVTGELFF
>TRBV6-4|.|TRBJ2-3|.
TGTGCCAGCAGTGTATCCCAGATAGATACGCAGTATTTT
CASSVSQIDTQYF
>TRBV18|.|TRBJ2-1|once
TGTTCCAGCTCACCACCGAGTTTGAGAAATGAGCAGTTCTTC
CSSSPPSLRNEQFF
>TRBV11-2|.|TRBJ2-6|many
TGTGCCAGCAGCTTCGGTATTAGCTCTGGGGCCAACGTCCTGACTTTC
CASSFGISSGANVLTF
>TRBV20-1|TRBD2|TRBJ2-3|.
TGCAGTGCTCGGGTAGCGGGTTTTACAGATACGCAGTATTTT
CSARVAGFTDTQYF
>TRBV7-3|.|TRBJ2-6|few
TGTGCCAGCAGCTTAGGGGGAGCTGGGGCCAACGTCCTGACTTTC
CASSLGGAGANVLTF
>TRBV5-1|TRBD1|TRBJ2-7|.
TGCGCCAGCAGCCCCCCGGGACAGGGATTATACGAGCAGTACTTC
CASSPPGQGLYEQYF
>TRBV12-5|TRBD1|TRBJ1-1|.
TGTGCTAGTGGTTGGGACAGGGGTAACACTGAAGCTTTCTTT
CASGWDRGNTEAFF
>TRBV6-1|.|TRBJ1-5|few
TGTGCCAGCAGTGGAATGAGGGGGGTTCAGCCCCAGCATTTT
CASSGMRGVQPQHF
>TRBV10-3|.|TRBJ2-3|few
TGTGCCATCAGTGGGCGCGGACTTAAGTCAGATACGCAGTATTTT
CAISGRGLKSDTQYF
>TRBV5-5|.|TRBJ2-1|many
TGTGCCAGCAGCAGGTCCCACAATGAGCAGTTCTTC
CASSRSHNEQFF
>TRBV11-3|.|TRBJ2-7|few
TGTGCCAGCAGCTTAGGCCCAGGACACTACGAGCAGTACTTC
CASSLGPGHYEQYF
>TRBV28|TRBD1|TRBJ2-7|few
TGTGCCAGCAGCCTGGACAGGATCCCCTACGAGCAGTACTTC
CASSLDRIPYEQYF
>TRBV7-6|TRBD2|TRBJ2-1|.
TGTGCCAGCAGCCGCACGGGGGGGCTGGTTAATGAGCAGTTCTTC
CASSRTGGLVNEQFF